The 22 T cell receptor beta chains below all came from one sample that was sequenced in a study of human T cells and chemical hapten exposure. Time point: pre-sensitization, week 0. Treatment denoted: therapeutic diphenylcyclopropenone sensitization with weekly scalp DPC. From the RACE reads, TCRdb called clonotypes with MiXCR, one entry per CDR3 protein. The data hold 350,000 to 450,000 distinct CDR3 sequences, with 5% to 6.5% observed a single time. The sequencing here drew on whole blood, taken in connection with sensitization to the hapten diphenylcyclopropenone (DPC). These receptors all stem from a woman aged 45-60 years with alopecia areata. Some clones in this sample may be carry-over from other donors' samples.

This clonotype has only a few counts. The chain combines TRBV11-2 with TRBJ2-3, with 12 bases matching TRBD2. Germline V lookup: CDR1 SGHAT, CDR2 FQNNGV. Unmatched junction bases numbered 4, after V lost 5 bases and J lost 1 base. CDR3 length: 16 residues. CDR3 DNA: TGTGCCAGCAGCGAAAGACTAGCGGGAGGCACAGATACGCAGTATTTT. Amino acids: CASSERLAGGTDTQYF.

This clonotype showed up many times. The V call is TRBV7-9, the J call TRBJ1-6; possibly TRBD1 for D (5 bases). Trimming pared 3 bases from V and 7 bases from J, leaving 10 bases between. Germline values: CDR1 SEHNR, CDR2 FQNEAQ (reference sequence). This CDR3 has 14 residues. CDR3 DNA sequence: TGTGCCAGCAGCTTTCAGGGAGGCAATTCACCCCTCCACTTT. Amino acid sequence: CASSFQGGNSPLHF.

This clonotype has a handful of counts. V and J are TRBV13 and TRBJ1-6, with D tentatively TRBD1 (5 bases). Trimming took off 2 bases at V and 9 bases at J, with 20 bases between the two ends. Looked up from germline, CDR1 is PRHDT and CDR2 is FYEKMQ (reference sequence). This CDR3 has 17 amino acids. CDR3 sequence reads: CASSLTLRGGGGSPLHF. CDR3 DNA: TGTGCCAGCAGCTTAACCCTACGGGGGGGAGGTGGTTCACCCCTCCACTTT.

This clonotype showed up many times. The J gene is TRBJ2-1, the V gene TRBV7-2; 7 nucleotides match TRBD1. The CDR3 spans 15 residues. Trimming cost V 1 base and J 7 bases; bases outside gene matches: 7. Germline assignment: CDR1 SGHTA and CDR2 FQGNSA. This chain's CDR3 is CASSLEASRGNEQFF. The CDR3 DNA reads as TGTGCCAGCAGCTTAGAGGCTAGCAGGGGGAATGAGCAGTTCTTC.

For the CDR3, the DNA is TGCGCCAGCAGCTGGGAAACGCCAGGGCCTAGCAGCACAGATACGCAGTATTTT. Translating it yields CASSWETPGPSSTDTQYF. The chain is built from TRBV5-1 and TRBJ2-3; tentatively, D is TRBD1 or TRBD2 (5 bases each). Per the germline V gene, CDR1 is SGHRS and CDR2 is YFSETQ. With 3 bases removed from V and 0 bases from J, the gap between germline ends came to 20 bases. The CDR3 sequence is 18 residues long.

The chain uses TRBV7-9 and TRBJ1-5; D uncertain. The CDR3 is 17 amino acids. V was clipped by 5 bases and J by 1 base, with 18 bases between them. In germline, CDR1 is SEHNR, CDR2 FQNEAQ (reference sequence). CDR3 amino acids: CASSPLGSGSSNQPQHF. CDR3 sequence (DNA): TGTGCCAGCAGCCCCCTCGGCAGCGGTTCAAGCAATCAGCCCCAGCATTTT.

In this sample, this clonotype turned up a few times. The chain links TRBV7-2 to TRBJ2-1, with 9 positions matching TRBD2. Germline assignment: CDR1 SGHTA and CDR2 FQGNSA. V lost 5 bases to trimming and J lost 8 bases; unmatched junction nucleotides: 10. The CDR3 consists of 15 residues. The CDR3 nucleotides read TGTGCCAGCAGCCAGGACGGCGGGAGGGCTGATGAGCAGTTCTTC. This sequence encodes CASSQDGGRADEQFF.

A few counts support this clonotype. The chain recombines TRBV28 with TRBJ2-5; no reliable D call. V was pared by 3 bases and J by 2 bases, with 4 bases between. The CDR3 sequence is 12 residues long. The germline V gene has CDR1 MDHEN and CDR2 SYDVKM. CDR3 bases: TGTGCCAGCAGTTTTAGGCAAGAGACCCAGTACTTC. It codes for CASSFRQETQYF.

This clonotype was picked up many times. V is TRBV12-3 or TRBV12-4 and J is TRBJ1-1; the D is unclear. V lost 6 bases and J lost 0, with 8 bases in between. The CDR3 consists of 13 residues. In nucleotides, the CDR3 is TGTGCCAGCAGCGGCACCTTGAACACTGAAGCTTTCTTT. It is translated as CASSGTLNTEAFF.

This clonotype occurred many times. This CDR3 is CASSLSQYQPQHF. The CDR3 nucleotides read TGTGCCAGCAGTTTATCCCAGTATCAGCCCCAGCATTTT. V gene TRBV28 combines with J gene TRBJ1-5; D not resolved. CDR1 MDHEN and CDR2 SYDVKM come from the germline V gene. CDR3 length equals 13 residues. V dropped 1 base and J dropped 5 bases, with 6 bases sitting between them.

This clonotype showed up many times. The V call is TRBV3-1, the J call TRBJ1-4, with D unresolved. CDR3 length: 15 residues. The V gene's germline CDR1 is LGHDT and CDR2 YNNKEL (reference sequence). V was trimmed by 1 base and J by 3 bases, leaving 9 bases between them. The CDR3 loop reads CASSQGLAANEKLFF. The CDR3 nucleotides are TGTGCCAGCAGCCAAGGTTTGGCGGCTAATGAAAAACTGTTTTTT.

This clonotype was seen repeatedly, ten times or more. V and J are TRBV29-1 and TRBJ1-2; D unresolved. This CDR3 has 13 residues. The germline CDR1 and CDR2 sequences are SQVTM and ANQGSEA. With 0 bases removed from V and 8 bases from J, the gap between germline ends came to 13 bases. The CDR3 coding sequence is TGCAGCGTTGAAGATTTAGGGCTGCTCGGCTACACCTTC. Encoded protein: CSVEDLGLLGYTF.

In its sample, this clonotype was seen a few times. CDR3 nucleotides: TGTGCCAGCAGTTTTTCCCCATTCGGAAACACCATATATTTT. Protein sequence: CASSFSPFGNTIYF. The rearrangement links TRBV12-3 or TRBV12-4 to TRBJ1-3; D gene ambiguous. The CDR3 has 14 residues. V lost 3 bases and J lost 4, with 10 bases in between.

The chain employs TRBV6-5 and TRBJ1-4; tentative D call: TRBD1 (5 bases). Germline CDR1 and CDR2: MNHEY and SVGAGI. The germline V and J ends were trimmed by 10 bases and 3 bases, with 15 bases remaining between them. This CDR3 is 14 amino acids long. The CDR3, as DNA: TGTGCCACCAGGAGGGGACGAGCTAATGAAAAACTGTTTTTT. Its translation: CATRRGRANEKLFF.

The CDR3 spells CASSWSLAPNPYNEQFF. CDR3 nucleotides: TGTGCCAGCAGCTGGTCCTTAGCCCCAAACCCTTACAATGAGCAGTTCTTC. The gene calls are TRBV7-6 and TRBJ2-1; D not certain. Germline V gene lookup returns CDR1 SGHVS and CDR2 FNYEAQ. The CDR3 runs to 17 residues. Trimming removed 4 bases at V and 4 bases at J, with 20 bases between.

There are a few counts of this clonotype. The V and J genes are TRBV20-1 and TRBJ2-4; 9 bases fit TRBD1. Looked up from germline, CDR1 is DFQATT and CDR2 is SNEGSKA (reference sequence). The CDR3 runs to 11 residues. Trimming at V came to 7 bases and at J to 14 bases, leaving 9 bases not matched to a gene. The CDR3 coding sequence is TGCAGTGTAGGAGACCGGACAGGGGAGTACTTC. Protein sequence: CSVGDRTGEYF.

The CDR3 protein is CASSQIEGGYEQYF. CDR3 bases: TGTGCCAGCAGTCAAATTGAGGGAGGGTACGAGCAGTACTTC. The chain combines TRBV4-2 with TRBJ2-7, with 7 nucleotides matching TRBD2. Germline V gene lookup returns CDR1 LGHNA and CDR2 YNFKEQ. The CDR3 is 14 residues long. The ends lost 6 bases at V and 4 bases at J; junction bases unmatched: 9.

This chain uses TRBV4-3 with TRBJ2-2; a possible D gene is TRBD1 (6 bases). V was trimmed by 1 base and J by 0 bases, leaving 9 bases between them. CDR3 length: 16 amino acids. Per germline, CDR1 LGHNA and CDR2 YSLEER. CDR3 in amino acids: CASSQVGTTNTGELFF. Here the CDR3 DNA reads TGCGCCAGCAGCCAAGTCGGGACAACGAACACCGGGGAGCTGTTTTTT.

This clonotype has only a few counts. This CDR3 reads CSARDIGLTGGALNTQYF. The CDR3 DNA sequence: TGCAGTGCTAGAGATATAGGGCTAACGGGAGGGGCTTTGAATACGCAGTATTTT. The chain carries TRBV20-1 and TRBJ2-3; 8 bases fit TRBD2. Germline trimming cut 0 bases from V and 7 bases from J; bases unmatched to any gene: 18. The CDR3 has 18 residues. Germline CDR1 is DFQATT and CDR2 is SNEGSKA (reference sequence).

This clonotype occurred a few times. This sequence joins TRBV28 and TRBJ1-2; 8 nucleotides agree with TRBD1. The CDR3 loop spans 13 amino acids. V shed 6 bases and J 4 bases; nucleotides not matched to a gene: 4. Germline CDR1 reads MDHEN; CDR2 reads SYDVKM. CDR3 region: CASSQGQVYGYTF. The CDR3 DNA is TGTGCCAGCAGCCAGGGACAGGTCTATGGCTACACCTTC.

This clonotype turned up a few times. V is TRBV12-3 or TRBV12-4 and J is TRBJ1-1; D is unclear. The ends were cut back, 4 bases at V and 0 bases at J, with 6 bases in the middle. The CDR3 runs 13 residues. DNA for the CDR3: TGTGCCAGCAGTTGGCAGGTGAACACTGAAGCTTTCTTT. This sequence encodes CASSWQVNTEAFF.

The rearrangement uses TRBV28 and TRBJ1-2; D is uncertain. V dropped 2 bases and J dropped 5 bases, with 18 bases sitting between them. The CDR3 extends over 16 amino acids. Germline CDR1 reads MDHEN; CDR2 reads SYDVKM. The CDR3 coding sequence is TGTGCCAGCAGTTTAACATCCCTCCGGCCCTCATATGGCTACACCTTC. This translates into CASSLTSLRPSYGYTF.